The subject of this entry is one T cell receptor beta chain. This CDR3 has 13 amino acids. Germline CDR1 is SEHNR and CDR2 is FQNEAQ (reference sequence). After removal of 3 bases from V and 6 bases from J, the junction contained 4 bases not matched to a gene. Repertoires were generated with immunoSEQ multiplex PCR, while TCRdb's copy carries only in-frame clones and drops some. This repertoire shows about 33,000 clones, around 93% found once; its top ten account for approximately 3%. This sample is part of a study of T cell changes during pregnancy in multiple sclerosis. The receptor comes from a female donor in good health, enrolled as a control in a pregnancy study. The sequencing here drew on CD4+ T cells from peripheral blood mononuclear cells, taken in the third trimester of pregnancy. The chain is built from TRBV7-9 and TRBJ1-2; 7 bases align to TRBD1. In DNA, the CDR3 is TGTGCCAGCAGCTTCGACAGGGAGGATGGCTACACCTTC. Translated: CASSFDREDGYTF.